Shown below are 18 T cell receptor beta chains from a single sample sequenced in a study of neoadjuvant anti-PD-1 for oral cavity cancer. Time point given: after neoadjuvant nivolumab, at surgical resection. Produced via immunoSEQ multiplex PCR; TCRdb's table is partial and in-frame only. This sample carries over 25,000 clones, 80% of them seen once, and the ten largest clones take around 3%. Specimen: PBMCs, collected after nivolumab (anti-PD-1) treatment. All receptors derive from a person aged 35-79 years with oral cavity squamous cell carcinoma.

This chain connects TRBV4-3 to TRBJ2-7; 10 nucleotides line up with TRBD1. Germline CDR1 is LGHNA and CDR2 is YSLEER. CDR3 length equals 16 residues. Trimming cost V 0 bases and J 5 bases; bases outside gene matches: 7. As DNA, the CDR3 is TGCGCCAGCAGCCAAGAAGCCGGACAGGGGGGCAACGAGCAGTACTTC. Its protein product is CASSQEAGQGGNEQYF.

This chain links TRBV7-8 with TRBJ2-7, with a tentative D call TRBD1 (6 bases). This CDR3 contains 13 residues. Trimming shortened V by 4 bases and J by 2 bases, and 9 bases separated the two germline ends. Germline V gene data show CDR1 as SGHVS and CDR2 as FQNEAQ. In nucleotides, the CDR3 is TGTGCCAGCAGCTCCGGACAGCCCTACGAGCAGTACTTC. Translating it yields CASSSGQPYEQYF.

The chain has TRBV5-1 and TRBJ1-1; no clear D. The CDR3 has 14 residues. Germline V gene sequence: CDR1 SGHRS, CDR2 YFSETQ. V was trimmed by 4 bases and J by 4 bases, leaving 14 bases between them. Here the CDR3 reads CASSEGTVGTEAFF. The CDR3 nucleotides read TGCGCCAGCAGCGAAGGCACAGTTGGCACTGAAGCTTTCTTT.

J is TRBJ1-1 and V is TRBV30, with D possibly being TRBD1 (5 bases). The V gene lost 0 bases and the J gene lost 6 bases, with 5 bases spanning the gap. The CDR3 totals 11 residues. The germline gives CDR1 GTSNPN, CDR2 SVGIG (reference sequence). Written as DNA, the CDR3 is TGTGCCTGGAGTGTCAGGGCTGAAGCTTTCTTT. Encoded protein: CAWSVRAEAFF. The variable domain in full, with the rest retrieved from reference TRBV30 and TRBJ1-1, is SQTIHQWPATLVQPVGSPLSLECTVEGTSNPNLYWYRQAAGRGLQLLFYSVGIGQISSEVPQNLSASRPQDRQFILSSKKLLLSDSGFYLCAWSVRAEAFFGQGTRLTVV.

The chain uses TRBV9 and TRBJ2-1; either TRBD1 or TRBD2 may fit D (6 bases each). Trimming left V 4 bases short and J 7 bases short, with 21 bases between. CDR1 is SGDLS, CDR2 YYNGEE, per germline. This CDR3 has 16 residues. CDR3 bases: TGTGCCAGCAGCCGCTACGCCCCAATAGGGGGGAATGAGCAGTTCTTC. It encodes CASSRYAPIGGNEQFF.

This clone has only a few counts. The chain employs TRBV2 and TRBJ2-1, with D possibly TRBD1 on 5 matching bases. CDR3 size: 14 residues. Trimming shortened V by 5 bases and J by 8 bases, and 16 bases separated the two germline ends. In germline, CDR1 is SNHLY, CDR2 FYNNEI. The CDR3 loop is CASSLFQGWDEQFF. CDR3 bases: TGTGCCAGCAGTCTGTTCCAGGGTTGGGATGAGCAGTTCTTC. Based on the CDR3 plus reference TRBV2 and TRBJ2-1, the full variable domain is EPEVTQTPSHQVTQMGQEVILRCVPISNHLYFYWYRQILGQKVEFLVSFYNNEISEKSEIFDDQFSVERPDGSNFTLKIRSTKLEDSAMYFCASSLFQGWDEQFFGPGTRLTVL.

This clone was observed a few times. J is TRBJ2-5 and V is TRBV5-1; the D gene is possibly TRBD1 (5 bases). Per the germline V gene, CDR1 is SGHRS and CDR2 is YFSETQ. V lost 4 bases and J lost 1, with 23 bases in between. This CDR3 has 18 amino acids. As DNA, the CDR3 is TGCGCCAGCAGCACACCCGAAGACAGCCTTGTCAGCCAAGAGACCCAGTACTTC. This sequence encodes CASSTPEDSLVSQETQYF.

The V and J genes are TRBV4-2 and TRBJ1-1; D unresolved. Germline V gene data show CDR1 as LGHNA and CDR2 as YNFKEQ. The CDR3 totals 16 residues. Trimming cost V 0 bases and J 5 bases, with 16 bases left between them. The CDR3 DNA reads TGTGCCAGCAGCCAAGATCAGATCGGGCCCAGAACTGAAGCTTTCTTT. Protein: CASSQDQIGPRTEAFF.

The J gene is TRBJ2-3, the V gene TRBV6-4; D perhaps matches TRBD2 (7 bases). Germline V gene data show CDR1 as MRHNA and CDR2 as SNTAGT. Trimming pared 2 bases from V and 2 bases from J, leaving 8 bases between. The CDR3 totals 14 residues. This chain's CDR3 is CASSDGGATDTQYF. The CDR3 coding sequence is TGTGCCAGCAGTGACGGGGGGGCCACAGATACGCAGTATTTT.

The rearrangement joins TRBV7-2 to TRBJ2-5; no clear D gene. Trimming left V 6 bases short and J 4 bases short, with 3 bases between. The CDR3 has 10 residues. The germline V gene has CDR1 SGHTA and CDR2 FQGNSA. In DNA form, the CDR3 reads TGTGCCAGCAGGGGAGAGACCCAGTACTTC. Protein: CASRGETQYF.

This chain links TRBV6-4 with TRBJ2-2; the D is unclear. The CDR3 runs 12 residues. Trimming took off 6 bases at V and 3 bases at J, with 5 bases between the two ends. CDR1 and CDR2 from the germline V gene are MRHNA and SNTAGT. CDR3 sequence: CASRRYTGELFF. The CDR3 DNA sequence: TGTGCCAGCAGACGATACACCGGGGAGCTGTTTTTT.

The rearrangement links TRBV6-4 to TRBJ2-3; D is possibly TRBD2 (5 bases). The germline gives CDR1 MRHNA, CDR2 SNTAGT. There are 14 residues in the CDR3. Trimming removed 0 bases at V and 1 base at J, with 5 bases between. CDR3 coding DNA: TGTGCCAGCAGTGACTCGGAGGGCACAGATACGCAGTATTTT. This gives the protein CASSDSEGTDTQYF.

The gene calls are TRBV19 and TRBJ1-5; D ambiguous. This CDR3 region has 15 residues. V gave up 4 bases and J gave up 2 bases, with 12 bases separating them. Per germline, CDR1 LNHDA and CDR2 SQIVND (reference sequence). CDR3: CASSTDHQRNQPQHF. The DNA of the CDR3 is TGTGCCAGTAGTACCGATCACCAGCGCAATCAGCCCCAGCATTTT.

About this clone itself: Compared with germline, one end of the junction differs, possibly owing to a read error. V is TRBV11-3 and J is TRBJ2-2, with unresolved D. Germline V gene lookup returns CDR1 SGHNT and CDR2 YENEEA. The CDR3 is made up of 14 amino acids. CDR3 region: CASSIDGETGELFF. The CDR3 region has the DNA TGTGCCAGCAGCATAGATGGGGAAACCGGGGAGCTGTTTTTT.

The CDR3 spells CASSLSGRYNEQFF. For the CDR3, the DNA is TGTGCCAGCAGCTTGAGCGGACGGTACAATGAGCAGTTCTTC. The chain combines TRBV11-2 with TRBJ2-1, with a possible D match to TRBD2 (5 bases). Looked up from germline, CDR1 is SGHAT and CDR2 is FQNNGV. The V end was cut by 3 bases, the J end by 4 bases, with 10 bases between. The CDR3 has 14 residues. Supplemented by reference TRBV11-2 and TRBJ2-1, the full variable domain reads EAGVAQSPRYKIIEKRQSVAFWCNPISGHATLYWYQQILGQGPKLLIQFQNNGVVDDSQLPKDRFSAERLKGVDSTLKIQPAKLEDSAVYLCASSLSGRYNEQFFGPGTRLTVL.

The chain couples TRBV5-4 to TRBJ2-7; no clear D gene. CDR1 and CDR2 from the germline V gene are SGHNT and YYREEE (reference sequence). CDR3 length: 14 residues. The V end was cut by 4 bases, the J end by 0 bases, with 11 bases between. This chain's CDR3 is CASSTTPDSYEQYF. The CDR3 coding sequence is TGTGCCAGCAGCACCACCCCGGACTCCTACGAGCAGTACTTC.

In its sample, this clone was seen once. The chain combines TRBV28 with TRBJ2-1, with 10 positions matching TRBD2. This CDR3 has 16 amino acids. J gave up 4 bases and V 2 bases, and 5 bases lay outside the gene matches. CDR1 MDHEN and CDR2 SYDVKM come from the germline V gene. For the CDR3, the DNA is TGTGCCAGCAGTTTAGAGCTAGCGGGGGTTTACAATGAGCAGTTCTTC. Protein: CASSLELAGVYNEQFF.

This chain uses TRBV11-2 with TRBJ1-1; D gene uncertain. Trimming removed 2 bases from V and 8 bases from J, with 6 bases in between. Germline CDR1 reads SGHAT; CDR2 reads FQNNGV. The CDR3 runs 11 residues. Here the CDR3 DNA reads TGTGCCAGCAGCTTAAAGGACGAAGCTTTCTTT. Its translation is CASSLKDEAFF.